The sequence of this T cell receptor beta chain was determined in a study of patients and donors after allogeneic stem cell transplantation. This clonotype was counted ten times or more. One end of the junction fails to match germline, which may point to a read error. TCRdb analysed the RT-PCR reads with MiXCR anew, one entry per CDR3 protein. This table has some 880,000 distinct CDR3 sequences, approximately 18% appearing once. This CDR3 is 12 amino acids long. CDR1 and CDR2 (germline): LGHNA, YSLEER. Sequencing was done on a sample of blood, either unsorted or a sorted T cell fraction (not recorded which). The clonotype comes from a human donor who was either an allogeneic HSCT recipient or a stem cell or donor lymphocyte infusion donor (not recorded which). It is not recorded whose cells these are; they may come from a transplant donor. The chain uses TRBV4-3 and TRBJ2-3, with unresolved D. The DNA for the CDR3 is TGTGCCAGCAGCTTCACCGGGGATACGCAGTATTTT. It encodes CASSFTGDTQYF.